One sample yielded the 27 T cell receptor beta chains listed below, sequenced in a study of blood T cell repertoires in COVID-19. Measured with immunoSEQ multiplex PCR; TCRdb has only the in-frame clones, and not every one. The sample gives around 94,000 clones, just under 95% of which show up once; 1.9% is in the top ten. Sequencing was done on a sample of peripheral blood. These receptor sequences come from a woman aged 45-65 years with COVID-19, enrolled during active disease.

This chain links TRBV5-1 with TRBJ1-3, with TRBD1 matching 7 bases. Germline V lookup: CDR1 SGHRS, CDR2 YFSETQ. There are 16 residues in the CDR3. The V segment lost 3 bases and the J segment 0 bases; nucleotides outside the gene matches: 6. The CDR3 is CASSWGTAYSGNTIYF. Written as DNA, the CDR3 is TGCGCCAGCAGCTGGGGGACAGCTTACTCTGGAAACACCATATATTTT.

This sequence joins TRBV2 and TRBJ1-2, with D possibly matching TRBD1 (6 bases). CDR1 SNHLY and CDR2 FYNNEI come from the germline V gene. The CDR3 has 14 amino acids. Trimming removed 0 bases from V and 7 bases from J, with 12 bases in between. CDR3 sequence (DNA): TGTGCCAGCAGTGAAGCTGGGGGGGCGGTTGGCTACACCTTC. Translation: CASSEAGGAVGYTF. The full variable domain, rest sourced from reference TRBV2 and TRBJ1-2, is EPEVTQTPSHQVTQMGQEVILRCVPISNHLYFYWYRQILGQKVEFLVSFYNNEISEKSEIFDDQFSVERPDGSNFTLKIRSTKLEDSAMYFCASSEAGGAVGYTFGSGTRLTVV.

The DNA for the CDR3 is TGTGCCATTGGCCGGCGGACAGGGGGCTACCGACACGGCTACACCTTC. Translated, it gives CAIGRRTGGYRHGYTF. The rearrangement joins TRBV10-3 to TRBJ1-2; 11 bases map to TRBD1. The CDR3 consists of 16 residues. Germline-derived CDR1 and CDR2 are ENHRY and SYGVKD. V was pared by 9 bases and J by 8 bases, with 17 bases of the junction left unmatched.

This clone was seen only a few times. The chain uses TRBV11-2 and TRBJ1-2, with D unclear. Trimming shortened V by 1 base and J by 8 bases, and 11 bases separated the two germline ends. The V gene's germline CDR1 is SGHAT and CDR2 FQNNGV. This CDR3 spans 13 amino acids. CDR3 sequence (DNA): TGTGCCAGCAGCTTAGGGCCCGTCTGGGGCTACACCTTC. Its translation: CASSLGPVWGYTF.

The rearrangement joins TRBV27 to TRBJ1-2, with D perhaps matching TRBD1 (5 bases). The CDR3 totals 14 residues. The V gene's germline CDR1 is MNHEY and CDR2 SMNVEV (reference sequence). Deletions cut 6 bases from V and 1 base from J, with 12 bases between. The CDR3 DNA reads TGTGCCAGCAGCTGGACACGAAATAACTATGGCTACACCTTC. It specifies CASSWTRNNYGYTF.

This chain links TRBV6-5 with TRBJ1-2; D unclear. Germline V gives CDR1 MNHEY, CDR2 SVGAGI. V shed 0 bases and J shed 6 bases, with 14 bases lying between them. The CDR3 consists of 15 residues. The CDR3 coding sequence is TGTGCCAGCAGTTACTCGGGAGGAATGCGGGATGGCTACACCTTC. It codes for CASSYSGGMRDGYTF.

The chain has TRBV7-9 and TRBJ2-3, with 8 bases aligning to TRBD2. Losses at the gene ends were 3 bases for V and 0 bases for J; bases not matched to a gene: 11. Germline CDR1 SEHNR, CDR2 FQNEAQ (reference sequence). The CDR3 loop spans 18 amino acids. CDR3 region: CASSFGGASLFSTDTQYF. The CDR3 DNA follows: TGTGCCAGCAGCTTCGGGGGGGCGTCCTTGTTTAGCACAGATACGCAGTATTTT.

The chain has TRBV7-2 and TRBJ1-4, with D maybe TRBD1 (6 bases). The CDR3 is 16 residues long. Germline loops: CDR1 SGHTA, CDR2 FQGNSA. Deletions cut 5 bases from V and 7 bases from J, with 20 bases between. This CDR3 reads CASSVTSLGGAEKLFF. The CDR3, as DNA: TGTGCCAGCAGCGTTACCTCTCTGGGGGGGGCTGAAAAACTGTTTTTT.

The chain uses TRBV10-3 and TRBJ1-1, with a possible D match to TRBD1 (5 bases). From germline, CDR1 is ENHRY and CDR2 SYGVKD. CDR3 length equals 14 residues. Trimming pared 8 bases from V and 8 bases from J, leaving 21 bases between. The CDR3 region has the DNA TGTGCCATCCGTAGATCGGAGGGGAATGTGGAAGCTTTCTTT. Translation gives CAIRRSEGNVEAFF.

The genes are TRBV7-8 and TRBJ2-7, with a weak D call TRBD2 (5 bases). Germline CDR1 reads SGHVS; CDR2 reads FQNEAQ. V was clipped by 2 bases and J by 0 bases, with 8 bases between them. This CDR3 is built from 14 residues. DNA of the CDR3: TGTGCCAGCAGCTTATTGGGGAGCTCCTACGAGCAGTACGTC. Protein product: CASSLLGSSYEQYV.

The chain has TRBV15 and TRBJ1-2, with 11 nucleotides matching TRBD1. The CDR3 extends over 15 amino acids. J was trimmed by 4 bases and V by 6 bases; bases with no gene match: 7. Germline CDR1 and CDR2: LNHNV and YYDKDF (reference sequence). CDR3 in amino acids: CATSYRTGGRYGYTF. In nucleotides, the CDR3 is TGTGCCACCAGTTACCGGACAGGGGGCCGCTATGGCTACACCTTC.

V is TRBV9 and J is TRBJ2-1, with 9 bases fitting TRBD1. The V gene's germline CDR1 is SGDLS and CDR2 YYNGEE. The CDR3 runs to 15 residues. The V segment lost 0 bases and the J segment 2 bases; nucleotides outside the gene matches: 0. In DNA form, the CDR3 reads TGTGCCAGCAGCGTAGGGGACAGGGCCTACAATGAGCAGTTCTTC. Residues: CASSVGDRAYNEQFF. Supplemented by reference TRBV9 and TRBJ2-1, the full variable domain reads DSGVTQTPKHLITATGQRVTLRCSPRSGDLSVYWYQQSLDQGLQFLIQYYNGEERAKGNILERFSAQQFPDLHSELNLSSLELGDSALYFCASSVGDRAYNEQFFGPGTRLTVL.

The rearrangement joins TRBV11-3 to TRBJ1-2; D possibly corresponds to TRBD1 (6 bases). CDR1 SGHNT and CDR2 YENEEA come from the germline V gene. Trimming stripped 6 bases from V and 4 bases from J, with 18 bases between. The CDR3 has 15 amino acids. The CDR3 DNA reads TGTGCCAGCAGGGAAGGATGGACAGCCTCCTATGGCTACACCTTC. Residues: CASREGWTASYGYTF.

This clone appeared a few times. The genes are TRBV7-2 and TRBJ2-1, with D unclear. This CDR3 is 15 amino acids long. The V and J ends lost 4 bases and 1 base respectively, with 11 bases between them. CDR1 and CDR2 (germline): SGHTA, FQGNSA. The DNA of the CDR3 is TGTGCCAGCAGCTCCGATTCTACTTCCTACAATGAGCAGTTCTTC. Translation gives CASSSDSTSYNEQFF.

The CDR3 here is CASRPDRYQETQYF. The DNA for the CDR3 is TGTGCCAGCAGACCGGACAGGTACCAAGAGACCCAGTACTTC. The gene calls are TRBV6-6 and TRBJ2-5, with 7 nucleotides matching TRBD1. The trim removed 6 bases at V and 0 bases at J, leaving 4 bases unmatched. Germline V gene data show CDR1 as MNHNY and CDR2 as SVGAGI (reference sequence). The CDR3 contains 14 residues.

The chain uses TRBV7-8 and TRBJ1-1, with 9 bases that match TRBD1. The CDR3 sequence is 15 residues long. Per germline, CDR1 SGHVS and CDR2 FQNEAQ. V was clipped by 0 bases and J by 2 bases; unmatched bases: 1. CDR3 amino acids: CASSLAGQGNTEAFF. CDR3 nucleotide sequence: TGTGCCAGCAGCTTAGCGGGACAGGGCAACACTGAAGCTTTCTTT.

The rearrangement links TRBV11-3 to TRBJ2-1; D is possibly TRBD1 or TRBD2 (5 bases each). The V and J ends lost 5 bases and 7 bases respectively, with 18 bases between them. Germline V lookup: CDR1 SGHNT, CDR2 YENEEA. CDR3 length equals 15 residues. The CDR3 DNA sequence: TGTGCCAGCAGCCTAGGGACCGCGGAGGTGAATGAGCAGTTCTTC. Protein: CASSLGTAEVNEQFF.

This chain uses TRBV11-3 with TRBJ2-3; D remains unclear. This CDR3 has 13 amino acids. The V gene lost 3 bases and the J gene lost 5 bases, with 9 bases spanning the gap. The germline CDR1 and CDR2 sequences are SGHNT and YENEEA. CDR3 DNA: TGTGCCAGCAGCTTTTCTTACGGAGATACGCAGTATTTT. Translation: CASSFSYGDTQYF. The whole variable domain, remainder taken from reference TRBV11-3 and TRBJ2-3, is EAGVVQSPRYKIIEKKQPVAFWCNPISGHNTLYWYLQNLGQGPELLIRYENEEAVDDSQLPKDRFSAERLKGVDSTLKIQPAELGDSAVYLCASSFSYGDTQYFGPGTRLTVL.

The chain recombines TRBV19 with TRBJ1-2; weak D call: TRBD1 (5 bases). This CDR3 contains 11 residues. The V and J ends lost 4 bases and 8 bases respectively, with 8 bases between them. From germline, CDR1 is LNHDA and CDR2 SQIVND (reference sequence). The DNA of the CDR3 is TGTGCCAGTAGTACCCGGGGGGGCTACACCTTC. Its translation is CASSTRGGYTF.

This clone turned up a few times. Here the CDR3 reads CASSLTPGIEGYTF. Written as DNA, the CDR3 is TGCGCCAGCAGCTTGACACCCGGGATAGAAGGCTACACCTTC. The chain carries TRBV5-1 and TRBJ1-2, with D unclear. Trimming shortened V by 1 base and J by 8 bases, and 15 bases separated the two germline ends. The CDR3 runs 14 residues. Germline V gene sequence: CDR1 SGHRS, CDR2 YFSETQ.

The chain uses TRBV5-5 and TRBJ2-5; 12 bases align to TRBD1. J was trimmed by 4 bases and V by 4 bases; bases with no gene match: 11. Germline V gene sequence: CDR1 SGHKS, CDR2 YYEKEE (reference sequence). The CDR3 spans 17 residues. The CDR3 sequence: CASSGGTGGFQIETQYF. The DNA of the CDR3 is TGTGCCAGCAGCGGAGGGACAGGGGGCTTTCAAATAGAGACCCAGTACTTC.

As concerns this clone: This CDR3 is also generated by other DNA sequences in the sample. The V and J genes are TRBV27 and TRBJ1-5, with no clear D. Between the trimmed V and J ends, which lost 5 bases and 4 bases, there was a span of 12 bases. Germline V gives CDR1 MNHEY, CDR2 SMNVEV (reference sequence). This CDR3 is 14 amino acids long. The CDR3 protein is CASSPPGSNQPQHF. The DNA of the CDR3 is TGTGCCAGCAGTCCCCCGGGGAGTAATCAGCCCCAGCATTTT.

The V gene is TRBV6-1, the J gene TRBJ2-5; TRBD2 might be the D (6 bases). The V and J ends lost 3 bases and 5 bases respectively, with 22 bases between them. Germline assignment: CDR1 MNHNS and CDR2 SASEGT. CDR3 size: 17 residues. For the CDR3, the DNA is TGTGCCAGCAGTGATGCCCTGACTAGATCAAGTAGCGAGACCCAGTACTTC. It yields the protein CASSDALTRSSSETQYF.

V usage is TRBV3-1 (or the pseudogene TRBV3-2) and J usage is TRBJ1-2; 7 bases map to TRBD1. J was trimmed by 3 bases and V by 3 bases; bases with no gene match: 10. From germline, CDR1 is LGHDT and CDR2 YNNKEL (reference sequence). The CDR3 consists of 16 residues. The CDR3 region has the DNA TGTGCCAGCAGCCAGTGGACAGGACCCTCCTACTATGGCTACACCTTC. It codes for CASSQWTGPSYYGYTF.

The chain recombines TRBV19 with TRBJ1-1, with 8 nucleotides matching TRBD1. Trimming cost V 10 bases and J 8 bases; bases outside gene matches: 6. Germline CDR1 is LNHDA and CDR2 is SQIVND (reference sequence). This CDR3 is 11 amino acids long. This CDR3 is CATERTGEAFF. CDR3 nucleotides: TGTGCCACCGAAAGGACAGGGGAAGCTTTCTTT.

The chain joins TRBV3-1 (or the pseudogene TRBV3-2) to TRBJ2-5; 12 bases align to TRBD2. Germline CDR1 and CDR2: LGHDT and YNNKEL (reference sequence). The CDR3 contains 16 residues. The ends lost 4 bases at V and 3 bases at J; junction bases unmatched: 6. CDR3 protein: CASSPARLAGEETQYF. The CDR3 coding sequence is TGTGCCAGCAGCCCCGCCCGACTAGCGGGGGAAGAGACCCAGTACTTC.

The chain combines TRBV5-6 with TRBJ2-7; 11 bases line up with TRBD1. The CDR3 has 16 residues. Germline CDR1 is SGHDT and CDR2 is YYEEEE. Germline trimming cut 2 bases from V and 9 bases from J; bases unmatched to any gene: 13. The CDR3 is CASSLRRTGGFRVQYV. CDR3 bases: TGTGCCAGCAGCTTACGACGGACAGGGGGCTTTCGAGTGCAGTACGTC.